The next 24 T cell receptor beta chains were all read from a single sample in a study of regulatory and conventional T cells in RAG deficiency. Measured with immunoSEQ multiplex PCR; TCRdb has only the in-frame clones, and not every one. The table lists tens of thousands of clones, just over 90% of them singletons. The sorted regulatory T cells were CD4+, CD25-high and CD127-low, with genomic DNA sequenced. Separately, the same data were catalogued under a study of regulatory T cells. As that report states: The primer mix had 52 TRBV and 13 TRBJ primers.

The specimen was Tregs sorted from blood. Receptors originate from a human donor in good health.

V gene TRBV19 combines with J gene TRBJ1-3, with D possibly being TRBD1 (5 bases). The CDR3 contains 15 residues. V lost 7 bases, J lost 0 bases, and 13 bases lay in between. Germline assignment: CDR1 LNHDA and CDR2 SQIVND (reference sequence). The CDR3 loop is CASTMGLDSGNTIYF. Here the CDR3 DNA reads TGTGCCAGTACCATGGGGCTCGACTCTGGAAACACCATATATTTT.

This sequence joins TRBV6-1 and TRBJ1-1, with D unclear. Trimming pared 1 base from V and 1 base from J, leaving 10 bases between. This CDR3 is 15 amino acids long. CDR1 is MNHNS, CDR2 SASEGT, per germline. The DNA for the CDR3 is TGTGCCAGCAGTGAAGTGTCCTTCCGGAACACTGAAGCTTTCTTT. It yields the protein CASSEVSFRNTEAFF.

The rearrangement uses TRBV6-5 and TRBJ1-6; possibly TRBD1 for D (6 bases). The CDR3 contains 15 residues. V lost 2 bases to trimming and J lost 4 bases, with 9 bases between them. CDR1 is MNHEY and CDR2 is SVGAGI in the germline V gene. The CDR3 sequence: CASSYQQGYNSPLHF. The CDR3 nucleotides are TGTGCCAGCAGTTACCAGCAGGGGTATAATTCACCCCTCCACTTT.

The gene calls are TRBV7-9 and TRBJ1-2; 10 bases align to TRBD1. Germline-derived CDR1 and CDR2 are SEHNR and FQNEAQ (reference sequence). The CDR3 has 14 amino acids. The junction had 8 bases not matched to a gene; V was cut back by 5 bases and J by 8 bases. In DNA, the CDR3 is TGTGCCAGCAGCGGGGGGACAGGGGAGTTCGGCTACACCTTC. Translated: CASSGGTGEFGYTF.

This sequence joins TRBV29-1 and TRBJ2-2; perhaps TRBD2 as D (6 bases). CDR1 and CDR2 (germline): SQVTM, ANQGSEA. This CDR3 comprises 11 residues. The CDR3 nucleotides read TGCAGTGGGGGGTCTGGCGGGGAGCTGTTTTTT. This codes for CSGGSGGELFF.

This chain links TRBV9 with TRBJ2-1, with D unresolved. The V gene lost 0 bases and the J gene lost 5 bases, with 9 bases spanning the gap. The CDR3 extends over 14 amino acids. CDR1 SGDLS and CDR2 YYNGEE come from the germline V gene. The CDR3 DNA reads TGTGCCAGCAGCGTAGCAACCGGTAACAATGAGCAGTTCTTC. Protein sequence: CASSVATGNNEQFF. Drawing the rest from reference TRBV9 and TRBJ2-1, the complete variable domain is DSGVTQTPKHLITATGQRVTLRCSPRSGDLSVYWYQQSLDQGLQFLIQYYNGEERAKGNILERFSAQQFPDLHSELNLSSLELGDSALYFCASSVATGNNEQFFGPGTRLTVL.

The chain employs TRBV5-4 and TRBJ2-7; D assignment may be TRBD1 or TRBD2 (6 bases each). Germline lookup yields CDR1 SGHNT and CDR2 YYREEE (reference sequence). The CDR3 consists of 15 residues. The V end lost 1 base, the J end lost 7 bases, and 18 bases lay between the germline ends. The CDR3 DNA reads as TGTGCCAGCAGCTTGTGGGGGGCCCATATGTTAGAGCAGTACTTC. It codes for CASSLWGAHMLEQYF. The variable domain in full, completed from reference TRBV5-4 and TRBJ2-7, reads ETGVTQSPTHLIKTRGQQVTLRCSSQSGHNTVSWYQQALGQGPQFIFQYYREEENGRGNFPPRFSGLQFPNYSSELNVNALELDDSALYLCASSLWGAHMLEQYFGPGTRLTVT.

The J gene is TRBJ1-1, the V gene TRBV5-1; no reliable D call. Trimming shortened V by 1 base and J by 12 bases, and 10 bases separated the two germline ends. This CDR3 region has 11 residues. Per germline, CDR1 SGHRS and CDR2 YFSETQ. Written as DNA, the CDR3 is TGCGCCAGCAGCTTGATGTCCTTTACTTTCTTT. Translated, it gives CASSLMSFTFF. Combining the CDR3 with reference TRBV5-1 and TRBJ1-1 gives the whole variable domain KAGVTQTPRYLIKTRGQQVTLSCSPISGHRSVSWYQQTPGQGLQFLFEYFSETQRNKGNFPGRFSGRQFSNSRSEMNVSTLELGDSALYLCASSLMSFTFFGQGTRLTVV.

The rearrangement links TRBV5-1 to TRBJ1-6; the match to TRBD1 covers 9 bases. CDR1 SGHRS and CDR2 YFSETQ come from the germline V gene. The CDR3 spans 19 residues. With V trimmed by 0 bases and J by 1 base, 8 bases remained unmatched. The CDR3 DNA is TGCGCCAGCAGCTTGGGGACAGGGGAGCCCCCTTCCTATAATTCACCCCTCCACTTT. Amino acids: CASSLGTGEPPSYNSPLHF.

The V gene is TRBV5-1, the J gene TRBJ2-1, with TRBD1 matching over 7 bases. The CDR3 extends over 16 amino acids. V gave up 0 bases and J gave up 2 bases; unmatched junction bases: 5. The germline V gene encodes CDR1 SGHRS and CDR2 YFSETQ. CDR3 in amino acids: CASSLALTGAYNEQFF. The CDR3 DNA reads as TGCGCCAGCAGCTTGGCTCTCACAGGGGCCTACAATGAGCAGTTCTTC.

CDR3 DNA sequence: TGTGCCAGTTTTGGGGGCTCCTATGGCTACACCTTC. This encodes CASFGGSYGYTF. V is TRBV28 and J is TRBJ1-2, with D perhaps TRBD1 (6 bases). V lost 9 bases and J lost 4, with 12 bases in between. This CDR3 comprises 12 residues. From germline, CDR1 is MDHEN and CDR2 SYDVKM.

The chain links TRBV28 to TRBJ2-7, with a tentative D call TRBD1 (6 bases). Per the germline V gene, CDR1 is MDHEN and CDR2 is SYDVKM. The CDR3 sequence is 12 residues long. V dropped 6 bases and J dropped 7 bases, with 13 bases sitting between them. The CDR3 nucleotides read TGTGCCAGCAGCCCGGCAGGGGAGGAGCAGTACTTC. Its translation: CASSPAGEEQYF.

The rearrangement uses TRBV30 and TRBJ2-5; the D gene is possibly TRBD2 (6 bases). V was cut by 8 bases and J by 5 bases, with 18 bases left in between. Germline CDR1 is GTSNPN and CDR2 is SVGIG (reference sequence). The CDR3 contains 13 residues. CDR3 in amino acids: CATERASVETQYF. DNA of the CDR3: TGTGCCACCGAGCGGGCTAGCGTCGAGACCCAGTACTTC.

The chain links TRBV18 to TRBJ1-6, with a tentative D call TRBD1 (6 bases). There are 15 residues in the CDR3. Germline V gives CDR1 KGHSH, CDR2 LQKENI. V was clipped by 3 bases and J by 4 bases, with 10 bases between them. The CDR3 coding sequence is TGTGCCAGCTCACCGCGAACAGGGTATAATTCACCCCTCCACTTT. It yields the protein CASSPRTGYNSPLHF.

This rearrangement joins TRBV2 to TRBJ1-4; D perhaps matches TRBD1 (6 bases). The V end was cut by 9 bases, the J end by 7 bases, with 15 bases between. Germline assignment: CDR1 SNHLY and CDR2 FYNNEI. This CDR3 is built from 13 residues. The CDR3 DNA sequence: TGTGCCAGTGGGGGGGGCAGCGGTGAAAAACTGTTTTTT. Protein sequence: CASGGGSGEKLFF. The variable domain in full, with the rest retrieved from reference TRBV2 and TRBJ1-4, is EPEVTQTPSHQVTQMGQEVILRCVPISNHLYFYWYRQILGQKVEFLVSFYNNEISEKSEIFDDQFSVERPDGSNFTLKIRSTKLEDSAMYFCASGGGSGEKLFFGSGTQLSVL.

The DNA of the CDR3 is TGTGCCAGCCTTGTGAGAGTGGCAGGGGCTGGAAACACCATATATTTT. It encodes CASLVRVAGAGNTIYF. This chain connects TRBV2 to TRBJ1-3; tentatively, D is TRBD1 (6 bases). CDR3 length: 16 residues. V lost 8 bases and J 2 bases, leaving 19 bases between the germline ends. CDR1 is SNHLY and CDR2 is FYNNEI in the germline V gene.

The count of this clone is one. The V and J genes are TRBV5-3 and TRBJ1-1; D ambiguous. TRBV5-3 qualifies as an ORF whose function is uncertain. The CDR3 is 14 amino acids. The ends were cut back, 0 bases at V and 2 bases at J, with 8 bases in the middle. The CDR3 DNA reads TGTGCCAGAAGCTTGGATTTAGATAACACTGAAGCTTTCTTT. Its translation: CARSLDLDNTEAFF.

The chain recombines TRBV11-2 with TRBJ2-7; TRBD2 might be the D (6 bases). The CDR3 loop spans 18 amino acids. V was cut by 5 bases and J by 3 bases, with 26 bases left in between. CDR1 is SGHAT and CDR2 is FQNNGV in the germline V gene. CDR3 loop: CASSLGGRLFPLYYEQYF. DNA of the CDR3: TGTGCCAGCAGCCTGGGGGGAAGGCTTTTCCCCTTATACTACGAGCAGTACTTC.

V and J are TRBV6-5 and TRBJ1-1; tentatively, D is TRBD1 (5 bases). Trimming cost V 0 bases and J 13 bases, with 18 bases left between them. Per the germline V gene, CDR1 is MNHEY and CDR2 is SVGAGI. CDR3 length: 14 residues. The CDR3 protein is CASSYSGALLRVFF. In DNA, the CDR3 is TGTGCCAGCAGTTACTCTGGGGCGCTCCTCCGGGTTTTCTTT.

The chain is built from TRBV9 and TRBJ1-2; TRBD1 is a possible D gene (5 bases). V lost 0 bases, J lost 2 bases, and 17 bases lay in between. Per the germline V gene, CDR1 is SGDLS and CDR2 is YYNGEE. The CDR3 consists of 17 residues. The CDR3 loop reads CASSVVQAGLGNYGYTF. Here the CDR3 DNA reads TGTGCCAGCAGCGTAGTACAGGCCGGTTTAGGAAACTATGGCTACACCTTC.

The gene calls are TRBV11-2 and TRBJ1-6; possibly TRBD1 for D (5 bases). This CDR3 is built from 14 residues. Deletions cut 1 base from V and 10 bases from J, with 11 bases between. Germline assignment: CDR1 SGHAT and CDR2 FQNNGV. Written as DNA, the CDR3 is TGTGCCAGCAGCTTAGTAGGGGTGGGCTCACCCCTCCACTTT. Protein: CASSLVGVGSPLHF. Complete variable domain (other parts from reference TRBV11-2 and TRBJ1-6): EAGVAQSPRYKIIEKRQSVAFWCNPISGHATLYWYQQILGQGPKLLIQFQNNGVVDDSQLPKDRFSAERLKGVDSTLKIQPAKLEDSAVYLCASSLVGVGSPLHFGNGTRLTVT.

The CDR3 bases are TGTGCCAGCAGTTATGTTCAGGTTCTGGGCGGTACCTACGAGCAGTACTTC. Its translation: CASSYVQVLGGTYEQYF. V is TRBV28 and J is TRBJ2-7; D call uncertain. CDR3 length: 17 amino acids. From germline, CDR1 is MDHEN and CDR2 SYDVKM. Between the trimmed V and J ends, which lost 4 bases and 2 bases, there was a span of 21 bases. The full variable domain, completed using reference TRBV28 and TRBJ2-7, is DVKVTQSSRYLVKRTGEKVFLECVQDMDHENMFWYRQDPGLGLRLIYFSYDVKMKEKGDIPEGYSVSREKKERFSLILESASTNQTSMYLCASSYVQVLGGTYEQYFGPGTRLTVT.

The chain joins TRBV19 to TRBJ2-5; 9 nucleotides align to TRBD2. The V gene's germline CDR1 is LNHDA and CDR2 SQIVND (reference sequence). CDR3 size: 17 residues. V was clipped by 3 bases and J by 1 base; unmatched bases: 9. Here the CDR3 DNA reads TGTGCCAGTAGTATCGATTACTGGCGGGGGGGCCAAGAGACCCAGTACTTC. Translated, it gives CASSIDYWRGGQETQYF.

J is TRBJ2-3 and V is TRBV9; tentative D call: TRBD2 (5 bases). This CDR3 region has 16 residues. CDR1 and CDR2 from the germline V gene are SGDLS and YYNGEE. The V and J ends lost 2 bases and 0 bases respectively, with 13 bases between them. The DNA for the CDR3 is TGTGCCAGCAGCGTGAGGGCGGCCCCTAGCACAGATACGCAGTATTTT. It translates to CASSVRAAPSTDTQYF.